The source of this TCR beta chain is a study of response to subunit inactivated influenza vaccine. CDR3 size: 18 residues. Trimming at V came to 3 bases and at J to 3 bases, leaving 13 bases not matched to a gene. The germline gives CDR1 LGHNA, CDR2 YNFKEQ. TCRdb re-called the RT-PCR reads with MiXCR, one entry per CDR3 protein. The sample holds under 200,000 distinct CDR3 sequences, approximately 12% seen once. This sample was shared with a second study, whose subject was T cells expressing NK-cell markers. That paper adds: The authors made TCR beta cDNA libraries by 5'RACE template switching. This switching added a universal primer site and UMIs.

The V and J genes are TRBV4-2 and TRBJ2-7; 11 bases agree with TRBD1. The specimen comprised CD8+ T cells sorted from PBMCs, sampled 11 to 12 days after vaccination. The source is a man between 50 and 59 years old who received an inactivated influenza vaccine. The DNA of the CDR3 is TGTGCCAGCAGCCAGGGCCCCAAGGGACAGGGGGTTTACTACGAGCAGTACTTC. Protein: CASSQGPKGQGVYYEQYF.